The 2 T cell receptor beta chains below come from one sample, sequenced in a study of cytomegalovirus exposure and HLA in healthy donors. 60 Vbeta and 13 Jbeta primers were used in PCR. Produced via immunoSEQ multiplex PCR; TCRdb's table is partial and in-frame only. The sample lists around 120,000 clones; over 75% were seen once. The sequencing input was PBMCs. These receptors all stem from a human donor in good health.

The rearrangement joins TRBV16 to TRBJ1-1; 11 bases fit TRBD1. This CDR3 is 17 amino acids long. V shed 4 bases and J 5 bases; nucleotides not matched to a gene: 12. Per the germline V gene, CDR1 is KGHSY and CDR2 is FQNENV. The CDR3 loop is CASSPERGQGVGTEAFF. The CDR3 region has the DNA TGTGCCAGCAGCCCTGAACGGGGACAGGGGGTAGGAACTGAAGCTTTCTTT. The full variable domain, rest sourced from reference TRBV16 and TRBJ1-1, is GEEVAQTPKHLVRGEGQKAKLYCAPIKGHSYVFWYQQVLKNEFKFLISFQNENVFDETGMPKERFSAKCLPNSPCSLEIQATKLEDSAVYFCASSPERGQGVGTEAFFGQGTRLTVV.

CDR3 DNA: TGTGCCCGGGACGGGAGAAATTCACCCCTCCACTTT. This sequence encodes CARDGRNSPLHF. This chain links TRBV30 with TRBJ1-6; possibly TRBD1 for D (5 bases). Trimming pared 8 bases from V and 7 bases from J, leaving 12 bases between. Germline V gene data show CDR1 as GTSNPN and CDR2 as SVGIG (reference sequence). This CDR3 has 12 amino acids.